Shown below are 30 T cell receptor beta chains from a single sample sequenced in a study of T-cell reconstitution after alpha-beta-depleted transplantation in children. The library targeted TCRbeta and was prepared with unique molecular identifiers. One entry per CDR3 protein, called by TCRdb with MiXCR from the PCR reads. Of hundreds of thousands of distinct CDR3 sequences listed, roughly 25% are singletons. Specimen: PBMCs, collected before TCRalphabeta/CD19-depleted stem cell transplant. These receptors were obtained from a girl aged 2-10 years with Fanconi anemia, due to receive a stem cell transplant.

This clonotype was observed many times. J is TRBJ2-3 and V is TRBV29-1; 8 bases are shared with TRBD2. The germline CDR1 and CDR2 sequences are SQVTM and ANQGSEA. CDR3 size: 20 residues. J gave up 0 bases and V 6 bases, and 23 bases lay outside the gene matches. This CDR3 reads CSVSRWLAGGPDSSTDTQYF. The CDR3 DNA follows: TGCAGCGTCAGCAGATGGCTTGCGGGGGGCCCCGATTCTAGCACAGATACGCAGTATTTT.

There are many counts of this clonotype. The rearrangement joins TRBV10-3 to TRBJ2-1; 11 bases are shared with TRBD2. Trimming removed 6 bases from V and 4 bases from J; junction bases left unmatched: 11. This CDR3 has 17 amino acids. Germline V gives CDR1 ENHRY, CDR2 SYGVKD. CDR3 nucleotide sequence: TGTGCCATCAGCCGGTTTAGCGGGAGGGCCAGGTACAATGAGCAGTTCTTC. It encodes CAISRFSGRARYNEQFF.

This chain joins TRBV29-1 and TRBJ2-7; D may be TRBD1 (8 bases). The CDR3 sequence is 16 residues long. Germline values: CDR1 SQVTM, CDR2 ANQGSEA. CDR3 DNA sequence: TGCTTCACATTGCAGGGGGCATTGCGGGGGAGATACGAGCAGTACTTC. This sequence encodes CFTLQGALRGRYEQYF.

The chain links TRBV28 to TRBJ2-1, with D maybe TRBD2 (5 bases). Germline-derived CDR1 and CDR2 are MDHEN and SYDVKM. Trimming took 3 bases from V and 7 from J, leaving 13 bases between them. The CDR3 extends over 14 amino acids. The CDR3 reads CASSFYSTSNEQFF. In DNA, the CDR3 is TGTGCCAGCAGTTTCTATAGTACTAGTAATGAGCAGTTCTTC.

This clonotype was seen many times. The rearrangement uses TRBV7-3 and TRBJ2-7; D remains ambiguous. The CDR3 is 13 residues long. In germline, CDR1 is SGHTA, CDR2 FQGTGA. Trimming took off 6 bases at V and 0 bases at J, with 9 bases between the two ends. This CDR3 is CASSLTSSYEQYF. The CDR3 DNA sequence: TGTGCCAGCAGTTTGACGAGCTCCTACGAGCAGTACTTC.

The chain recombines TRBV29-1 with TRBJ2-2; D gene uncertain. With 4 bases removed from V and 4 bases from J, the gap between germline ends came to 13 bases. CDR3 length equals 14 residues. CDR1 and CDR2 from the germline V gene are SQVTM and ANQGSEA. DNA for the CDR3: TGCAGCGTTGGCGCATGGGGTAGCACCGGGGAGCTGTTTTTT. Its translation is CSVGAWGSTGELFF.

This CDR3 is CASSLSVATEAFF. CDR3 sequence (DNA): TGTGCCAGCAGCTTATCGGTGGCCACTGAAGCTTTCTTT. This chain links TRBV7-3 with TRBJ1-1, with D uncertain. V was clipped by 2 bases and J by 4 bases, with 8 bases between them. CDR3 length: 13 amino acids. The germline CDR1 and CDR2 sequences are SGHTA and FQGTGA.

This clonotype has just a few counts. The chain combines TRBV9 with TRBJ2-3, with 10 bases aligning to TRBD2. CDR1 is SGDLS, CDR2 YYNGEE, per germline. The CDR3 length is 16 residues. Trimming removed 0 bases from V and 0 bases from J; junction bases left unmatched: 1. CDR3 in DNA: TGTGCCAGCAGCGTAGAGACTAGCGGGAGCACAGATACGCAGTATTTT. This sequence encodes CASSVETSGSTDTQYF.

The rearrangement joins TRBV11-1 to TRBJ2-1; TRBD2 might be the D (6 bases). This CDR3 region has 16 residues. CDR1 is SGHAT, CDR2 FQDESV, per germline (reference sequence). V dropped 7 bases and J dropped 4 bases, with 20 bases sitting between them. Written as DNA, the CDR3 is TGTGCCAGCATCTCAAGACCGGCGGGAATTTACAATGAGCAGTTCTTC. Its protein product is CASISRPAGIYNEQFF.

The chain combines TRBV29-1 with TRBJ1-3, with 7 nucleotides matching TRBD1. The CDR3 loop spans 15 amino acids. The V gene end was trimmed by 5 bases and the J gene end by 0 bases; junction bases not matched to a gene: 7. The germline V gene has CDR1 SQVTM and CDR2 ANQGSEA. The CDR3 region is CSVRTGPYSGNTIYF. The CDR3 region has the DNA TGCAGCGTTAGGACAGGTCCTTACTCTGGAAACACCATATATTTT.

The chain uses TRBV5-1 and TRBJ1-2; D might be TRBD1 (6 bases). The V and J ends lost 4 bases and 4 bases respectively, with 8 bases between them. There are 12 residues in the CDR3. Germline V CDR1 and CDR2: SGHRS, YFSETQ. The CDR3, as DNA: TGCGCCAGCAGCATGGACAGCTATGGCTACACCTTC. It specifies CASSMDSYGYTF.

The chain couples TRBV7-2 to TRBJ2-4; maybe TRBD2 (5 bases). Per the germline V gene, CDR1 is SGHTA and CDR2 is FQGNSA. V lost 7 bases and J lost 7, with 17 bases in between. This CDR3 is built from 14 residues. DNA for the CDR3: TGTGCCAGCACCTCACCCCTCCCGGGGAACATTCAGTACTTC. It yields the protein CASTSPLPGNIQYF.

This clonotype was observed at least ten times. The DNA of the CDR3 is TGTGCCAGCAGTTACGGGGGAGGTGCCACTGAAGCTTTCTTT. Its protein is CASSYGGGATEAFF. The V call is TRBV6-5, the J call TRBJ1-1, with D possibly matching TRBD1 (5 bases). V dropped 2 bases and J dropped 4 bases, with 11 bases sitting between them. The CDR3 length is 14 residues. The germline V gene encodes CDR1 MNHEY and CDR2 SVGAGI.

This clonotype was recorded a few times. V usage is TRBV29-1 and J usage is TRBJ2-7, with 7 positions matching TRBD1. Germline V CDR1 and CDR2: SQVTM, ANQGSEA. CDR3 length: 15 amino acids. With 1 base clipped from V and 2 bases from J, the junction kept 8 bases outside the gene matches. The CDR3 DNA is TGCAGCGTTGAAGCCGCCGACAGGGAAGCCTACGAGCAGTACTTC. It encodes CSVEAADREAYEQYF.

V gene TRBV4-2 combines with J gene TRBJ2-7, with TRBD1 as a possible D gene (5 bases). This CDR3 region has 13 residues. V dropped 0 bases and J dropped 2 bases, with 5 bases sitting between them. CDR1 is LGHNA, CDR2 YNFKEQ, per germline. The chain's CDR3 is CASSQDRAYEQYF. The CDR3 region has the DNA TGTGCCAGCAGCCAAGACAGGGCCTACGAGCAGTACTTC.

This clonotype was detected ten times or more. CDR3 in DNA: TGCGCCAGCAGCTTGGACAGGGGGCCTTATGGCTACACCTTC. It specifies CASSLDRGPYGYTF. The chain combines TRBV5-1 with TRBJ1-2; 9 bases fit TRBD1. Trimming cost V 0 bases and J 5 bases; bases outside gene matches: 2. The CDR3 runs 14 residues. Looked up from germline, CDR1 is SGHRS and CDR2 is YFSETQ. Complete variable domain (other parts from reference TRBV5-1 and TRBJ1-2): KAGVTQTPRYLIKTRGQQVTLSCSPISGHRSVSWYQQTPGQGLQFLFEYFSETQRNKGNFPGRFSGRQFSNSRSEMNVSTLELGDSALYLCASSLDRGPYGYTFGSGTRLTVV.

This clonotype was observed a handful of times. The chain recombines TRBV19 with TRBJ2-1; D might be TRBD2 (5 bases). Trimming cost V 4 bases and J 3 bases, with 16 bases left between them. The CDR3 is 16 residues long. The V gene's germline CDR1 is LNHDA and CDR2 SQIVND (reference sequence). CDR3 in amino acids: CASSTGLPLGYNEQFF. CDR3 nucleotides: TGTGCCAGTAGTACCGGACTCCCGTTGGGCTACAATGAGCAGTTCTTC. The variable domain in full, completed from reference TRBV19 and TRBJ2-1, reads DGGITQSPKYLFRKEGQNVTLSCEQNLNHDAMYWYRQDPGQGLRLIYYSQIVNDFQKGDIAEGYSVSREKKESFPLTVTSAQKNPTAFYLCASSTGLPLGYNEQFFGPGTRLTVL.

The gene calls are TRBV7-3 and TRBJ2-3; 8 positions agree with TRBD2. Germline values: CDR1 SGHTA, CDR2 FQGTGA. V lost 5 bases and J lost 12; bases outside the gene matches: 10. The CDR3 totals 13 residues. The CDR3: CASSRKAGALQYF. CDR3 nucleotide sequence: TGTGCCAGCAGCCGAAAAGCGGGGGCGCTCCAGTATTTT.

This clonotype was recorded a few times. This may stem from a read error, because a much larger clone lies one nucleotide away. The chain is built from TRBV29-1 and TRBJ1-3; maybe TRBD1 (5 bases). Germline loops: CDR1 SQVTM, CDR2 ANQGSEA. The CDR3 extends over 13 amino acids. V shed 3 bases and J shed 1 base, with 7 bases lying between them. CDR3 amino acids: CSVEDKSGNTIYF. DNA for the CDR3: TGCAGCGTTGAGGACAAATCTGGAAACACCATATATTTT. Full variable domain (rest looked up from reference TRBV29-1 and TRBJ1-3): SAVISQKPSRDICQRGTSLTIQCQVDSQVTMMFWYRQQPGQSLTLIATANQGSEATYESGFVIDKFPISRPNLTFSTLTVSNMSPEDSSIYLCSVEDKSGNTIYFGEGSWLTVV.

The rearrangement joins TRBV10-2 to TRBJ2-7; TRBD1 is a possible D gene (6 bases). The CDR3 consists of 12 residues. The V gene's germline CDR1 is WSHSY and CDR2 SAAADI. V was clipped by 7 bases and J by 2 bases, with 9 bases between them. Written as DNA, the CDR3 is TGCGCCAGCACGGACAGTGCCTACGAGCAGTACTTC. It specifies CASTDSAYEQYF.

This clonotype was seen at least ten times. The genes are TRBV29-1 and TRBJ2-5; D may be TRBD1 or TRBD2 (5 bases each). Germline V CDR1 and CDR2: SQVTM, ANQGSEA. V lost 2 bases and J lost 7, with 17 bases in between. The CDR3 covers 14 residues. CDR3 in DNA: TGCAGCGTTGAACAGTCTGAGAGGGGAACGACCCAGTACTTC. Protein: CSVEQSERGTTQYF.

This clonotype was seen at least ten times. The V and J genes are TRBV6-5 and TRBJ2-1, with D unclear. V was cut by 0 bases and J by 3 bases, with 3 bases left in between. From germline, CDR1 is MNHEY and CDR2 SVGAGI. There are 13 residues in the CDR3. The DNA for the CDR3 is TGTGCCAGCAGTTACTCCATCTACAATGAGCAGTTCTTC. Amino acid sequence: CASSYSIYNEQFF.

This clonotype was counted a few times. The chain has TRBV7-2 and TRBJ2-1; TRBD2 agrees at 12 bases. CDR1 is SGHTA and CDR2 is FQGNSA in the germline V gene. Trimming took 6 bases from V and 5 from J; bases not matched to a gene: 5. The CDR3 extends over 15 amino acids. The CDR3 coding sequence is TGTGCCAGCAGTTGGACTAGCGGGAACCACAATGAGCAGTTCTTC. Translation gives CASSWTSGNHNEQFF.

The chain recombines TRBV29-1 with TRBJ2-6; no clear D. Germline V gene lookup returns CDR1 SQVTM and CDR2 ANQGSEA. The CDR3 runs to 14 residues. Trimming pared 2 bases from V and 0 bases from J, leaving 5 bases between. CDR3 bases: TGCAGCGTTGAATTCAGCTCTGGGGCCAACGTCCTGACTTTC. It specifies CSVEFSSGANVLTF.

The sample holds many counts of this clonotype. CDR3: CSASGTSGSPSSYNEQFF. DNA for the CDR3: TGCAGTGCTAGCGGGACTAGCGGGTCTCCGAGCTCCTACAATGAGCAGTTCTTC. The gene calls are TRBV20-1 and TRBJ2-1; 12 nucleotides line up with TRBD2. After removal of 3 bases from V and 0 bases from J, the junction contained 9 bases not matched to a gene. Per the germline V gene, CDR1 is DFQATT and CDR2 is SNEGSKA (reference sequence). This CDR3 has 18 amino acids.

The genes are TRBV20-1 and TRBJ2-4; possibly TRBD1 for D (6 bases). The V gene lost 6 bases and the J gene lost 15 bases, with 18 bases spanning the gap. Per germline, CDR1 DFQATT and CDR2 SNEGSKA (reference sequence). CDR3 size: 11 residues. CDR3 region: CSARGRGFGYF. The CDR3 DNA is TGCAGTGCAAGGGGCAGGGGATTTGGGTACTTC.

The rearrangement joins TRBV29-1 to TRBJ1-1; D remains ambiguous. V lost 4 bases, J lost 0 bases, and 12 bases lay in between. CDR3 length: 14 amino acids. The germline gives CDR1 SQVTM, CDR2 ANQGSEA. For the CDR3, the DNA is TGCAGCGTTGTCACCGGCCTCCTGAACACTGAAGCTTTCTTT. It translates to CSVVTGLLNTEAFF.

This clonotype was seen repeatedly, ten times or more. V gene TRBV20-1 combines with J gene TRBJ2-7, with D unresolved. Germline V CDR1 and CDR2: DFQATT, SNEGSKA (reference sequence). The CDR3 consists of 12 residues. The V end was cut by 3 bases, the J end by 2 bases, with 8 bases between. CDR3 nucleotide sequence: TGCAGTGCTAGCACTGACCCCTACGAGCAGTACTTC. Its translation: CSASTDPYEQYF.

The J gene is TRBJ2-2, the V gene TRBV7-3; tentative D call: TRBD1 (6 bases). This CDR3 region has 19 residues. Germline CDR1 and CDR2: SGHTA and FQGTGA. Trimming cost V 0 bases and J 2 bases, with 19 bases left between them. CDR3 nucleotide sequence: TGTGCCAGCAGCTTAACGCTGAAGGGGGTCCCGGGAAACACCGGGGAGCTGTTTTTT. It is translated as CASSLTLKGVPGNTGELFF. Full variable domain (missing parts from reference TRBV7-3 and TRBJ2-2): GAGVSQTPSNKVTEKGKYVELRCDPISGHTALYWYRQSLGQGPEFLIYFQGTGAADDSGLPNDRFFAVRPEGSVSTLKIQRTERGDSAVYLCASSLTLKGVPGNTGELFFGEGSRLTVL.

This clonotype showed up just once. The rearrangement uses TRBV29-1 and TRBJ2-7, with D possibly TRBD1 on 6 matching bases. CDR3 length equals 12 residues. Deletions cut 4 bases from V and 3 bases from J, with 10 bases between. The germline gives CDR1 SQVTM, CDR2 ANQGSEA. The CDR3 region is CSVAGHGYEQYF. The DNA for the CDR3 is TGCAGCGTTGCGGGACACGGCTACGAGCAGTACTTC.